A selection of T cell receptor beta chains follows, all from one sample in a study of blood T cells in healthy people across ages. TCRdb itself ran the 5' RACE reads through MiXCR, one entry per CDR3 protein. The table shows about 1.6 million distinct CDR3 sequences, with 34% occurring only once. The sequenced sample consisted of blood. The receptors were sampled from a woman aged 25 to 39 in good health. Both conserved end residues are part of each CDR3. The D gene is left open where the match is weak. Where a row states a size, it is once, few, many or the class of an expanded clone; other rows omit it.

V gene	J gene	D gene	clone size	CDR3 protein	CDR3 DNA
TRBV5-6	TRBJ1-1	.	.	CASSGADRNTEAFF	TGTGCCAGCAGCGGGGCGGACAGGAACACTGAAGCTTTCTTT
TRBV15	TRBJ2-1	TRBD2	few	CATSREGLAASSSYNEQFF	TGTGCCACCAGCAGAGAGGGACTAGCGGCTTCGAGCTCCTACAATGAGCAGTTCTTC
TRBV12-3/TRBV12-4	TRBJ2-5	.	.	CASRLQLGGGEQYF	TGTGCCAGCAGACTCCAGTTAGGGGGGGGGGAGCAGTACTTC
TRBV25-1	TRBJ2-5	TRBD2	few	CASSDGLRTSAQETQYF	TGTGCCAGCAGTGACGGATTAAGGACTAGCGCGCAAGAGACCCAGTACTTC
TRBV5-8	TRBJ2-5	TRBD2	few	CASSSLRGGQETQYF	TGTGCCAGCAGCTCCCTTCGGGGGGGCCAAGAGACCCAGTACTTC
TRBV12-3/TRBV12-4	TRBJ1-2	.	.	CASRGGEQNYGYTF	TGTGCCAGCAGGGGGGGGGAGCAAAACTATGGCTACACCTTC
TRBV6-2/TRBV6-3	TRBJ2-5	TRBD2	.	CASSYVRGGETQYF	TGTGCCAGCAGTTATGTGCGGGGGGGAGAGACCCAGTACTTC
TRBV5-1	TRBJ2-7	.	.	CASSLGRRDIGYEQYF	TGCGCCAGCAGCTTGGGTCGGAGGGACATCGGCTACGAGCAGTACTTC
TRBV20-1	TRBJ2-2	TRBD2	.	CSARPAGENTGELFF	TGCAGTGCCAGACCAGCGGGGGAGAACACCGGGGAGCTGTTTTTT
TRBV11-2	TRBJ1-2	.	.	CASSLRRGDSSYTF	TGTGCCAGCAGCTTAAGAAGGGGTGATTCTAGCTACACCTTC
TRBV21-1	TRBJ1-5	.	.	CARGKNSNQPQHF	TGTGCCAGAGGGAAGAATAGCAATCAGCCCCAGCATTTT
TRBV9	TRBJ1-2	.	.	CASSVGFGTNYGYTF	TGTGCCAGCAGCGTCGGGTTCGGGACTAACTATGGCTACACCTTC
TRBV7-6	TRBJ2-3	TRBD2	few	CASSLGGASGVIPNTQYF	TGTGCCAGCAGCTTAGGGGGGGCTAGCGGGGTAATCCCGAATACGCAGTATTTT
TRBV6-2/TRBV6-3	TRBJ1-2	.	.	CASSYSWGKHYGYTF	TGTGCCAGCAGTTACTCGTGGGGGAAACACTATGGCTACACCTTC
TRBV10-3	TRBJ2-1	.	few	CAITPGVSYNEQFF	TGTGCCATCACCCCAGGGGTCTCCTACAATGAGCAGTTCTTC
TRBV5-1	TRBJ2-3	TRBD1	.	CASSRQDREGPDTQYF	TGCGCCAGCAGCCGACAAGACAGGGAAGGTCCAGATACGCAGTATTTT
TRBV9	TRBJ1-2	.	.	CASSVYTGYGYTF	TGTGCCAGCAGCGTATATACGGGCTATGGCTACACCTTC
TRBV5-1	TRBJ2-3	TRBD1	.	CASSFTGGGNSDTQYF	TGCGCCAGCAGCTTTACAGGGGGCGGTAATTCCGATACGCAGTATTTT
TRBV7-3	TRBJ1-1	.	.	CASSLKGLGGTEAFF	TGTGCCAGCAGCTTAAAGGGGCTAGGTGGCACTGAAGCTTTCTTT
TRBV7-3	TRBJ2-3	TRBD2	.	CASSRTSGKTDTQYF	TGTGCCAGCAGCCGGACTAGCGGGAAGACAGATACGCAGTATTTT
TRBV2	TRBJ2-5	TRBD2	few	CASMASGGAFGETQYF	TGTGCCAGCATGGCTAGCGGGGGGGCGTTTGGTGAGACCCAGTACTTC
TRBV20-1	TRBJ2-3	.	.	CSARATSTDTQYF	TGCAGTGCTAGGGCGACTAGCACAGATACGCAGTATTTT
TRBV4-1	TRBJ1-4	.	few	CASSQEAHRATNEKLFF	TGCGCCAGCAGCCAAGAGGCGCATCGTGCAACTAATGAAAAACTGTTTTTT
TRBV5-1	TRBJ2-1	.	few	CASSLGTALGNEQFF	TGCGCCAGCAGCTTGGGGACTGCACTAGGGAATGAGCAGTTCTTC
TRBV6-6	TRBJ2-7	TRBD2	.	CASSYSIAGTYNEQYF	TGTGCCAGCAGTTACTCGATAGCGGGAACATACAATGAGCAGTACTTC
TRBV7-2	TRBJ2-2	TRBD2	.	CASSRLAGGNTGELFF	TGTGCCAGCAGCCGACTAGCGGGGGGTAACACCGGGGAGCTGTTTTTT
TRBV11-2	TRBJ2-1	TRBD1	few	CASSKTLPTGGPYNEQFF	TGTGCCAGCAGCAAAACCCTTCCGACAGGGGGACCCTACAATGAGCAGTTCTTC
TRBV7-3	TRBJ2-1	.	few	CASSPWTGLEGGNEQFF	TGTGCCAGCAGCCCGTGGACAGGCCTGGAGGGGGGTAATGAGCAGTTCTTC